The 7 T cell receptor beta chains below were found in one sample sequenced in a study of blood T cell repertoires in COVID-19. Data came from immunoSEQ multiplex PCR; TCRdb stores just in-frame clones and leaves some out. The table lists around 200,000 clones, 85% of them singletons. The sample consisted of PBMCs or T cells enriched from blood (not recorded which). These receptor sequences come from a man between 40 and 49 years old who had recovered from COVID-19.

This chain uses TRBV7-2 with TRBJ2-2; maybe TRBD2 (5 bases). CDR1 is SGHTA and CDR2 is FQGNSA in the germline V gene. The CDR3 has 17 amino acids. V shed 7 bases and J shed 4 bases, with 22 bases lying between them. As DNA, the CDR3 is TGTGCCAGCACCCGTCGCCTTGTGGGAGAAGTCACCGGGGAGCTGTTTTTT. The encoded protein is CASTRRLVGEVTGELFF.

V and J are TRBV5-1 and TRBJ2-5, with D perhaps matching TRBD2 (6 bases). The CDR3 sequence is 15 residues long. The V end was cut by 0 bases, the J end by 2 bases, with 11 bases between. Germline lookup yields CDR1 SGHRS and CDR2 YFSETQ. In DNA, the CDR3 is TGCGCCAGCAGCTTGGTATGGGGAGGTCAAGAGACCCAGTACTTC. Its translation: CASSLVWGGQETQYF.

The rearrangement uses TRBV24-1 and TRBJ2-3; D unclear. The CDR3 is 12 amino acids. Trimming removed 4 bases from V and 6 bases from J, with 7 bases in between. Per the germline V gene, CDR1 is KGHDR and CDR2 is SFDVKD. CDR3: CATSEKADTQYF. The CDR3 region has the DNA TGTGCCACCAGTGAAAAAGCTGATACGCAGTATTTT.

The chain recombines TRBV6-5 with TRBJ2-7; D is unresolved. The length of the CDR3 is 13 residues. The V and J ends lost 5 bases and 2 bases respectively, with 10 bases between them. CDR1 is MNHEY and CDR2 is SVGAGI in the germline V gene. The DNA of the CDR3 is TGTGCCAGCAGTCCAGGCTCCACCTACGAGCAGTACTTC. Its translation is CASSPGSTYEQYF.

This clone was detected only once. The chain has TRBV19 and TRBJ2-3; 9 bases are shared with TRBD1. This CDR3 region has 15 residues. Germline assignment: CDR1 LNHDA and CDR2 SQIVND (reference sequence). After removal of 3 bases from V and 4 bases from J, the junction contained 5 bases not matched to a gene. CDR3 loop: CASSIGQGSSDTQYF. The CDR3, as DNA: TGTGCCAGTAGTATTGGACAGGGGTCGTCAGATACGCAGTATTTT.

CDR3 sequence: CASSDDRDTEAFF. The DNA of the CDR3 is TGTGCCAGCAGCGACGACAGGGACACTGAAGCTTTCTTT. The V and J genes are TRBV7-3 and TRBJ1-1; TRBD1 matches at 7 bases. CDR1 SGHTA and CDR2 FQGTGA come from the germline V gene. The V gene end was trimmed by 5 bases and the J gene end by 3 bases; junction bases not matched to a gene: 3. The CDR3 loop spans 13 amino acids.

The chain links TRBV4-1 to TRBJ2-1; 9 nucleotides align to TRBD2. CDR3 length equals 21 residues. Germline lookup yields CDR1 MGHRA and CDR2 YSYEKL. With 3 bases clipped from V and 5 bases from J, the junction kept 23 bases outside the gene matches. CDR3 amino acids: CASSQRLSALLAGVFNNEQFF. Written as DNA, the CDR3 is TGCGCCAGCAGCCAGCGGTTGTCAGCGCTACTAGCGGGCGTGTTCAACAATGAGCAGTTCTTC.